The 25 T cell receptor beta chains below come from one sample, sequenced in a study of cytomegalovirus exposure and HLA in healthy donors. PCR involved 60 Vbeta and 13 Jbeta primers. The method was immunoSEQ multiplex PCR; TCRdb's version includes in-frame clones alone and lacks a portion of them. The sample holds roughly 150,000 clones, 75% to 80% seen once. Sequencing used PBMCs. The receptor source for this set is a man younger than 40 in good health and CMV-seronegative.

Here the CDR3 DNA reads TGCAGCGTTGCAGGGGACAGGGTGAATAGCGAGCAGTACTTC. This sequence encodes CSVAGDRVNSEQYF. This rearrangement joins TRBV29-1 to TRBJ2-7, with 9 bases identical to TRBD1. Looked up from germline, CDR1 is SQVTM and CDR2 is ANQGSEA. This CDR3 contains 14 residues. J lost 6 bases, V lost 4 bases, and 10 bases had no gene match.

V gene TRBV7-9 combines with J gene TRBJ1-1; maybe TRBD1 (5 bases). The ends were cut back, 5 bases at V and 11 bases at J, with 12 bases in the middle. The germline CDR1 and CDR2 sequences are SEHNR and FQNEAQ (reference sequence). This CDR3 region has 11 residues. As DNA, the CDR3 is TGTGCCAGCAGCCAAGGAGGGGAGGCTTTCTTT. Amino acid sequence: CASSQGGEAFF.

The genes are TRBV6-1 and TRBJ2-1; D might be TRBD1 (5 bases). V dropped 2 bases and J dropped 12 bases, with 20 bases sitting between them. The germline CDR1 and CDR2 sequences are MNHNS and SASEGT. The CDR3 length is 15 residues. CDR3 coding DNA: TGTGCCAGCAGTGAAACTGGACACCAAGGCGTGGGGCAGTTCTTC. Translating it yields CASSETGHQGVGQFF.

As to this clone: Other DNA sequences in the sample encode the same CDR3. The rearrangement joins TRBV9 to TRBJ1-1; D remains ambiguous. The CDR3 runs to 13 residues. CDR1 and CDR2 (germline): SGDLS, YYNGEE. Trimming stripped 2 bases from V and 4 bases from J, with 9 bases between. DNA for the CDR3: TGTGCCAGCAGCGTTGGAGGGAGCACTGAAGCTTTCTTT. Amino acid sequence: CASSVGGSTEAFF.

This sequence joins TRBV19 and TRBJ2-7, with TRBD2 matching over 9 bases. J was trimmed by 5 bases and V by 6 bases; bases with no gene match: 11. The germline gives CDR1 LNHDA, CDR2 SQIVND (reference sequence). CDR3 length equals 15 residues. The CDR3, as DNA: TGTGCCAGTAGCCGTTCCTTGGGACTAGCTCACGAGCAGTACTTC. Its protein product is CASSRSLGLAHEQYF.

The V gene is TRBV21-1, the J gene TRBJ2-3; the D call of TRBD2 is as the table states it, not checked on the DNA. TRBV21-1 is reported as a pseudogene. The CDR3 sequence is 18 residues long. CDR3 region: CASSNAAASGGGADTQYF. The CDR3 DNA reads TGTGCCAGCAGCAACGCGGCAGCGAGCGGTGGGGGGGCAGATACGCAGTATTTT.

The rearrangement links TRBV7-8 to TRBJ2-4; maybe TRBD1 (7 bases). V lost 2 bases and J 8 bases, leaving 16 bases between the germline ends. The CDR3 length is 15 residues. Germline CDR1 SGHVS, CDR2 FQNEAQ. The CDR3 sequence is CASSLSQGGFDIQYF. CDR3 nucleotide sequence: TGTGCCAGCAGCTTAAGCCAGGGGGGATTTGACATTCAGTACTTC.

The chain is built from TRBV6-1 and TRBJ2-5; 9 nucleotides match TRBD1. J lost 4 bases, V lost 4 bases, and 7 bases had no gene match. The CDR3 is 15 residues long. Germline V lookup: CDR1 MNHNS, CDR2 SASEGT. CDR3 sequence reads: CASSARTGGLETQYF. CDR3 coding DNA: TGTGCCAGCAGTGCCAGAACAGGGGGCTTAGAGACCCAGTACTTC.

V and J are TRBV5-5 and TRBJ2-7, with D possibly being TRBD2 (6 bases). V lost 5 bases to trimming and J lost 4 bases, with 16 bases between them. Germline V gene sequence: CDR1 SGHKS, CDR2 YYEKEE (reference sequence). This CDR3 has 14 amino acids. CDR3 protein: CASSSSGDLYEQYF. CDR3 coding DNA: TGTGCCAGCAGTTCGTCCGGGGACTTATACGAGCAGTACTTC.

In its sample, this clone was seen a few times. This rearrangement joins TRBV9 to TRBJ1-5; D ambiguous. Germline assignment: CDR1 SGDLS and CDR2 YYNGEE. CDR3 length: 15 residues. Trimming pared 0 bases from V and 0 bases from J, leaving 7 bases between. CDR3 residues: CASSVDGDSNQPQHF. The CDR3 bases are TGTGCCAGCAGCGTAGACGGTGATAGCAATCAGCCCCAGCATTTT.

The CDR3 coding sequence is TGTGCCAGCAGTTTCACCAGGCTACGGTTCGGGAACACTGAAGCTTTCTTT. Amino acids: CASSFTRLRFGNTEAFF. J is TRBJ1-1 and V is TRBV27; no firm D call. CDR1 MNHEY and CDR2 SMNVEV come from the germline V gene (reference sequence). This CDR3 comprises 17 residues. Between the trimmed V and J ends, which lost 3 bases and 1 base, there was a span of 18 bases.

V gene TRBV2 combines with J gene TRBJ2-7, with D tentatively TRBD2 (5 bases). This CDR3 is built from 13 residues. CDR1 is SNHLY, CDR2 FYNNEI, per germline. V was cut by 8 bases and J by 3 bases, with 14 bases left in between. CDR3: CASLDYQFYEQYF. DNA of the CDR3: TGTGCCAGCCTAGACTACCAGTTCTACGAGCAGTACTTC.

This clone was counted only a few times. The chain employs TRBV4-2 and TRBJ2-3; TRBD2 is a possible D gene (5 bases). Germline CDR1 and CDR2: LGHNA and YNFKEQ. Trimming cost V 0 bases and J 5 bases, with 18 bases left between them. This CDR3 is built from 17 residues. CDR3 amino acids: CASSQDLVKRGIDTQYF. In DNA form, the CDR3 reads TGTGCCAGCAGCCAAGATTTGGTTAAACGAGGGATAGATACGCAGTATTTT.

This chain joins TRBV2 and TRBJ2-7; D is undetermined. This CDR3 is built from 12 residues. Trimming removed 5 bases from V and 0 bases from J, with 5 bases in between. CDR1 and CDR2 (germline): SNHLY, FYNNEI. CDR3: CASSLGSYEQYF. CDR3 bases: TGTGCCAGCAGTCTCGGCTCCTACGAGCAGTACTTC.

The chain employs TRBV5-1 and TRBJ2-5; 11 bases map to TRBD2. Germline CDR1 SGHRS, CDR2 YFSETQ. Unmatched junction bases numbered 2, after V lost 5 bases and J lost 2 bases. The CDR3 contains 14 residues. CDR3 residues: CASRTSGTQETQYF. In nucleotides, the CDR3 is TGCGCCAGCAGGACTAGCGGGACTCAAGAGACCCAGTACTTC.

This sequence joins TRBV6-1 and TRBJ2-3; no clear D. This CDR3 comprises 13 residues. V lost 1 base and J lost 2, with 4 bases in between. Germline V gene sequence: CDR1 MNHNS, CDR2 SASEGT. The CDR3 region has the DNA TGTGCCAGCAGTGAAGACACCACAGATACGCAGTATTTT. This encodes CASSEDTTDTQYF.

The chain links TRBV2 to TRBJ2-1, with D perhaps TRBD2 (5 bases). This CDR3 comprises 11 residues. Germline loops: CDR1 SNHLY, CDR2 FYNNEI. V was clipped by 3 bases and J by 13 bases, with 10 bases between them. In nucleotides, the CDR3 is TGTGCCAGCAGTGATCCAGCGGCACAGTTCTTC. Translated: CASSDPAAQFF. The variable domain in full, with the rest retrieved from reference TRBV2 and TRBJ2-1, is EPEVTQTPSHQVTQMGQEVILRCVPISNHLYFYWYRQILGQKVEFLVSFYNNEISEKSEIFDDQFSVERPDGSNFTLKIRSTKLEDSAMYFCASSDPAAQFFGPGTRLTVL.

The chain links TRBV6-5 to TRBJ2-7; 7 nucleotides match TRBD1. Unmatched junction bases numbered 1, after V lost 5 bases and J lost 0 bases. Germline CDR1 and CDR2: MNHEY and SVGAGI. This CDR3 comprises 13 residues. The CDR3 bases are TGTGCCAGCAGTGGGACAGACTCCTACGAGCAGTACTTC. Encoded protein: CASSGTDSYEQYF.

V and J are TRBV6-1 and TRBJ1-2; unclear D gene. The CDR3 extends over 12 amino acids. V gave up 2 bases and J gave up 5 bases, with 6 bases separating them. Germline V CDR1 and CDR2: MNHNS, SASEGT. Written as DNA, the CDR3 is TGTGCCAGCAGTGAATTGGAGTATGGCTACACCTTC. As protein: CASSELEYGYTF.

This clone has a handful of counts. The rearrangement links TRBV5-6 to TRBJ1-5; D not certain. V shed 0 bases and J shed 0 bases, with 7 bases lying between them. Germline lookup yields CDR1 SGHDT and CDR2 YYEEEE. The CDR3 loop spans 15 amino acids. The CDR3 coding sequence is TGTGCCAGCAGCTTGGTTGCGGCTAGCAATCAGCCCCAGCATTTT. Its protein product is CASSLVAASNQPQHF.

This sequence joins TRBV28 and TRBJ2-1; the match to TRBD2 covers 7 bases. With 6 bases clipped from V and 9 bases from J, the junction kept 11 bases outside the gene matches. The CDR3 totals 14 residues. The germline V gene encodes CDR1 MDHEN and CDR2 SYDVKM. CDR3 bases: TGTGCCAGCAGACCCGGGGGGAGTTCGACTGAGCAGTTCTTC. Its translation is CASRPGGSSTEQFF.

V and J are TRBV18 and TRBJ2-2; TRBD2 matches 9 bases. After removal of 2 bases from V and 3 bases from J, the junction contained 10 bases not matched to a gene. This CDR3 region has 18 residues. CDR1 is KGHSH, CDR2 LQKENI, per germline. The chain's CDR3 is CASSPRGAGGADTGELFF. CDR3 coding DNA: TGTGCCAGCTCACCAAGGGGAGCGGGAGGCGCGGACACCGGGGAGCTGTTTTTT.

This sequence joins TRBV6-4 and TRBJ1-4; 11 nucleotides align to TRBD1. The germline V gene has CDR1 MRHNA and CDR2 SNTAGT. Losses at the gene ends were 4 bases for V and 7 bases for J; bases not matched to a gene: 2. The CDR3 has 14 residues. CDR3 region: CASSGTGGGEKLFF. In DNA, the CDR3 is TGTGCCAGCAGTGGGACAGGGGGCGGTGAAAAACTGTTTTTT.

The chain is built from TRBV27 and TRBJ1-5; D is undetermined. V shed 5 bases and J shed 0 bases, with 17 bases lying between them. The CDR3 totals 17 residues. The germline gives CDR1 MNHEY, CDR2 SMNVEV (reference sequence). The chain's CDR3 is CASSLNTLTSSNQPQHF. CDR3 coding DNA: TGTGCCAGCAGTCTCAACACCTTAACCAGTAGCAATCAGCCCCAGCATTTT.

The chain recombines TRBV4-2 with TRBJ2-3, with 9 bases lining up with TRBD2. CDR3 size: 19 residues. Trimming took 0 bases from V and 0 from J; bases not matched to a gene: 10. Germline CDR1 LGHNA, CDR2 YNFKEQ. This CDR3 reads CASSQERASGTQSTDTQYF. DNA for the CDR3: TGTGCCAGCAGCCAAGAACGGGCTAGCGGGACCCAAAGCACAGATACGCAGTATTTT.